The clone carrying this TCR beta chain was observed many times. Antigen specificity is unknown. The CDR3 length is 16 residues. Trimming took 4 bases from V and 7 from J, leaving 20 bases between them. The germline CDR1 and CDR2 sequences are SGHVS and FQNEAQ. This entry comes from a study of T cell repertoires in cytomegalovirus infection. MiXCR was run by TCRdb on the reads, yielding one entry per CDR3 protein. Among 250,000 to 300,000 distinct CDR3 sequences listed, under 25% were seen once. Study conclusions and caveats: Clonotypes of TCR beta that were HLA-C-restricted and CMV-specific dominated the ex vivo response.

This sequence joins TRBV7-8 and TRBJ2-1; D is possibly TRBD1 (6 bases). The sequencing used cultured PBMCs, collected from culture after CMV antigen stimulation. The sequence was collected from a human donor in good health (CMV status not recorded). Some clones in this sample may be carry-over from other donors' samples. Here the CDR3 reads CASSSDRAQRGNEQFF. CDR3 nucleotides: TGTGCCAGCAGCTCCGATCGGGCCCAGAGGGGGAATGAGCAGTTCTTC. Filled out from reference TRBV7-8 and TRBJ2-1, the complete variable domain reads GAGVSQSPRYKVAKRGQDVALRCDPISGHVSLFWYQQALGQGPEFLTYFQNEAQLDKSGLPSDRFFAERPEGSVSTLKIQRTQQEDSAVYLCASSSDRAQRGNEQFFGPGTRLTVL.